These 19 T cell receptor beta chains were sequenced from one sample in a study of spatial heterogeneity in lung cancer. Time point described: sample taken at primary tumor resection. MiXCR, applied by TCRdb to the 5' RACE reads, yields one record per CDR3 protein. The sample yields about 1,900 distinct CDR3 sequences, roughly a quarter seen once. This specimen consisted of normal lung tissue next to the tumor, obtained at surgery. These receptors were obtained from a male donor with early-stage non-small cell lung cancer.

The J gene is TRBJ1-2, the V gene TRBV9, with 11 positions matching TRBD1. This CDR3 comprises 15 residues. After removal of 4 bases from V and 4 bases from J, the junction contained 6 bases not matched to a gene. Germline CDR1 SGDLS, CDR2 YYNGEE. The CDR3 DNA follows: TGTGCCAGCAGCCCCTGGGACAGGGGGTCCTATGGCTACACCTTC. Translation gives CASSPWDRGSYGYTF.

The chain joins TRBV27 to TRBJ2-3; the match to TRBD2 covers 10 bases. This CDR3 region has 14 residues. V lost 8 bases, J lost 5 bases, and 7 bases stayed unmatched. CDR1 and CDR2 from the germline V gene are MNHEY and SMNVEV (reference sequence). The CDR3 DNA follows: TGTGCCAGCCGGACTAGCGGAACCGGAGATACGCAGTATTTT. This codes for CASRTSGTGDTQYF.

V and J are TRBV9 and TRBJ1-2; D unresolved. CDR1 SGDLS and CDR2 YYNGEE come from the germline V gene. The germline V and J ends were trimmed by 3 bases and 2 bases, with 2 bases remaining between them. The CDR3 is 11 residues long. CDR3 in amino acids: CASSGNYGYTF. CDR3 DNA: TGTGCCAGCAGCGGCAACTATGGCTACACCTTC.

This clonotype is medium-sized in the sample. The chain is built from TRBV10-2 and TRBJ2-5; D not resolved. From germline, CDR1 is WSHSY and CDR2 SAAADI. The V end lost 4 bases, the J end lost 1 base, and 7 bases lay between the germline ends. This CDR3 comprises 13 residues. The CDR3 DNA reads as TGCGCCAGCAGTGGACGGTCCCAAGAGACCCAGTACTTC. It specifies CASSGRSQETQYF.

By sample fraction, this clonotype is medium-sized. V gene TRBV21-1 combines with J gene TRBJ2-1; the table's D call, TRBD2, was not checked against the DNA. TRBV21-1 has pseudogene status. This CDR3 has 18 residues. The CDR3 loop reads CANLLRLATSLGYNEQFF. For the CDR3, the DNA is TGTGCCAACCTCCTAAGGCTAGCGACATCTCTGGGGTACAATGAGCAGTTCTTC.

By its share, this clonotype is large. The germline gene is not matched at one end of the junction; a read error may be the cause. The chain carries TRBV7-7 and TRBJ2-3; D not resolved. The CDR3 is 13 residues long. The germline V gene encodes CDR1 SSHAT and CDR2 FNYEAQ (reference sequence). CDR3 sequence reads: CASSFSRTDTQYF. In DNA, the CDR3 is TGTGCTAGCAGCTTTTCCCGCACAGATACGCAGTATTTT.

This clonotype counts as large. J is TRBJ2-7 and V is TRBV2, with D perhaps matching TRBD2 (5 bases). V dropped 5 bases and J dropped 2 bases, with 19 bases sitting between them. The germline V gene encodes CDR1 SNHLY and CDR2 FYNNEI. The CDR3 consists of 16 residues. The CDR3 sequence is CASSSPTEDNPYEQYV. CDR3 nucleotides: TGTGCCAGCAGTTCTCCGACGGAGGATAATCCCTACGAGCAGTACGTC.

The rearrangement uses TRBV6-2 or TRBV6-3 and TRBJ2-2; 11 bases align to TRBD1. V trimming: 6 bases; J trimming: 6 bases; junction bases outside the gene matches: 6. The CDR3 contains 15 residues. Germline V gene data show CDR1 as MNHEY and CDR2 as SVGEGT. This CDR3 is CASRPPGQGAGELFF. The CDR3 region has the DNA TGTGCCAGCAGACCACCGGGACAGGGGGCCGGGGAGCTGTTTTTT.

The J gene is TRBJ2-4, the V gene TRBV6-2 or TRBV6-3; 8 nucleotides line up with TRBD2. Trimming took 6 bases from V and 5 from J; bases not matched to a gene: 6. The CDR3 runs to 14 residues. Germline values: CDR1 MNHEY, CDR2 SVGEGT. DNA of the CDR3: TGTGCCAGCAGGCGCCGGGGGGGAGAAAACATTCAGTACTTC. Encoded protein: CASRRRGGENIQYF.

This clonotype was picked up one time. V is TRBV19 and J is TRBJ1-1; possibly TRBD1 for D (6 bases). CDR1 is LNHDA, CDR2 SQIVND, per germline (reference sequence). With 7 bases removed from V and 0 bases from J, the gap between germline ends came to 12 bases. The CDR3 is made up of 14 amino acids. CDR3 sequence (DNA): TGTGCCAGTAATACAGGGAGGGTGAACACTGAAGCTTTCTTT. Translation gives CASNTGRVNTEAFF.

This clonotype was picked up many times. The chain couples TRBV27 to TRBJ2-2; D may match TRBD1 or TRBD2 (5 bases each). The CDR3 runs to 15 residues. CDR1 and CDR2 (germline): MNHEY, SMNVEV (reference sequence). The V end was cut by 6 bases, the J end by 0 bases, with 11 bases between. CDR3 in DNA: TGTGCCAGCAGACACGGGACGGCGAACACCGGGGAGCTGTTTTTT. As protein: CASRHGTANTGELFF.

This rearrangement joins TRBV5-1 to TRBJ2-7; D is unresolved. Germline CDR1 SGHRS, CDR2 YFSETQ. The CDR3 totals 15 residues. The ends were cut back, 0 bases at V and 0 bases at J, with 10 bases in the middle. The CDR3 loop reads CASSLAGRSSYEQYF. The DNA for the CDR3 is TGCGCCAGCAGCTTGGCAGGCAGAAGCTCCTACGAGCAGTACTTC.

J is TRBJ2-4 and V is TRBV4-3, with TRBD2 as a possible D gene (5 bases). V was pared by 4 bases and J by 8 bases, with 12 bases between. Germline V gives CDR1 LGHNA, CDR2 YSLEER. CDR3 length: 13 residues. The CDR3 region is CASSPRRGDIQYF. The CDR3 DNA reads as TGCGCCAGCAGCCCCCGACGGGGTGACATTCAGTACTTC.

As DNA, the CDR3 is TGCAGTGCTAGAGATCCAGGGAGCACAGATACGCAGTATTTT. Residues: CSARDPGSTDTQYF. The chain couples TRBV20-1 to TRBJ2-3; a possible D gene is TRBD1 (5 bases). Germline lookup yields CDR1 DFQATT and CDR2 SNEGSKA (reference sequence). The germline V and J ends were trimmed by 0 bases and 0 bases, with 7 bases remaining between them. The CDR3 spans 14 residues.

This clonotype was counted a few times. This chain connects TRBV19 to TRBJ2-7; TRBD1 matches at 10 bases. The germline CDR1 and CDR2 sequences are LNHDA and SQIVND (reference sequence). V dropped 9 bases and J dropped 4; count of bases not matched to a gene: 6. The CDR3 runs 13 residues. CDR3 sequence: CASGTGALYEQYF. CDR3 in DNA: TGTGCCAGCGGGACAGGGGCCCTATACGAGCAGTACTTC.

This clonotype was detected only a few times. The rearrangement joins TRBV13 to TRBJ1-2; D not resolved. The V end lost 3 bases, the J end lost 2 bases, and 7 bases lay between the germline ends. The germline V gene has CDR1 PRHDT and CDR2 FYEKMQ (reference sequence). CDR3 size: 13 residues. The DNA of the CDR3 is TGTGCCAGCAGCTTGCGAGTGAACTATGGCTACACCTTC. Its protein product is CASSLRVNYGYTF.

This clonotype was found a few times. V usage is TRBV6-2 or TRBV6-3 and J usage is TRBJ2-1; possibly TRBD2 for D (6 bases). Germline CDR1 MNHEY, CDR2 SVGEGT. V was shortened by 7 bases and J by 12 bases, with 19 bases between the two germline ends. The CDR3 consists of 13 residues. The CDR3 region has the DNA TGTGCCAGCACCATAGGGACTTGGGGGTTGCAGTTCTTC. This translates into CASTIGTWGLQFF.

A single count supports this clonotype. The chain joins TRBV6-6 to TRBJ2-2; 7 bases match TRBD2. Germline values: CDR1 MNHNY, CDR2 SVGAGI (reference sequence). Trimming at V came to 8 bases and at J to 7 bases, leaving 7 bases not matched to a gene. The CDR3 totals 13 residues. The CDR3: CASFPWGGGELFF. The CDR3, as DNA: TGTGCCAGCTTCCCGTGGGGGGGCGGGGAGCTGTTTTTT.

V is TRBV6-6 and J is TRBJ1-2, with D tentatively TRBD1 (6 bases). V lost 8 bases and J 5 bases, leaving 27 bases between the germline ends. The germline CDR1 and CDR2 sequences are MNHNY and SVGAGI (reference sequence). The CDR3 has 17 residues. CDR3 coding DNA: TGTGCCAGCGGGGAAACGGAGGAAACAGGGCTCCTTTATGGCTACACCTTC. Protein sequence: CASGETEETGLLYGYTF.